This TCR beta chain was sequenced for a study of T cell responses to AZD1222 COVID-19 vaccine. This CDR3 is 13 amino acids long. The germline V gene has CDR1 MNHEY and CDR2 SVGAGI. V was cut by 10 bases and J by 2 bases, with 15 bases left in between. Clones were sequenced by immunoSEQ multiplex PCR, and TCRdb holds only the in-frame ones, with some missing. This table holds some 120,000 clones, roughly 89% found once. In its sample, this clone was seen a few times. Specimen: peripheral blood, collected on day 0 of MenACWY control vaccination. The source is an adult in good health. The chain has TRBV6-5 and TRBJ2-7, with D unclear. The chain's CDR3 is CATETASTYEQYF. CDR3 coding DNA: TGTGCCACCGAAACAGCGTCCACCTACGAGCAGTACTTC.